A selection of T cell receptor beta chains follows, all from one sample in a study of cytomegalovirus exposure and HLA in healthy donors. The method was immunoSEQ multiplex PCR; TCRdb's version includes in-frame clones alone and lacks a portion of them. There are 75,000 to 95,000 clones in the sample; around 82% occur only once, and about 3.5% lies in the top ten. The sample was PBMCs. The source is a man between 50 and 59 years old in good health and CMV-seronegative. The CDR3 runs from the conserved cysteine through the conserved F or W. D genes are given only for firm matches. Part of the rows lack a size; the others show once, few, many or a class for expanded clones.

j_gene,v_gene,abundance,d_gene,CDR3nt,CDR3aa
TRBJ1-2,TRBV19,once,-,TGTGCCAGTAGAAGGGGACAAATGGGGGGCTACACCTTC,CASRRGQMGGYTF
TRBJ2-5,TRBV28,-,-,TGTGCCAGCGCCCCGAGGGTACGGAAAGAGACCCAGTACTTC,CASAPRVRKETQYF
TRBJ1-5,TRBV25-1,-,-,TGTGCCAGCAGTGAGAGGGGGGGGTCTAGGCCCCAGCATTTT,CASSERGGSRPQHF
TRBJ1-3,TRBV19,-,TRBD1,TGTGCCAGTAGCATGGGACAGGGAGGTGGAAACACCATATATTTT,CASSMGQGGGNTIYF
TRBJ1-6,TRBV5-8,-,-,TGTGCCAGCAGCTTGGCGAGACATCCAAATTCACCCCTCCACTTT,CASSLARHPNSPLHF
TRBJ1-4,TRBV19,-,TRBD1,TGTGCCAGTAGTGCGGGACAGGGGAGTTGGTCAACTAATGAAAAACTGTTTTTT,CASSAGQGSWSTNEKLFF
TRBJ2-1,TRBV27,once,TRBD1,TGTGCCAGCAGTCCTCCCAGGGGGAGCTCCTACAATGAGCAGTTCTTC,CASSPPRGSSYNEQFF
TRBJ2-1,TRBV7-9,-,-,TGTGCCAGCAGCCCCGTCCACAATGAGCAGTTCTTC,CASSPVHNEQFF
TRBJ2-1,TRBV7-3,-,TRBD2,TGTGCCAGCAGCTTGAGGGGACTAGCGGCTTCGGCGGGGAATGAGCAGTTCTTC,CASSLRGLAASAGNEQFF
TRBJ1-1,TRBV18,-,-,TGTGCCAGCTCACACCGACGGGACACTGAAGCTTTCTTT,CASSHRRDTEAFF
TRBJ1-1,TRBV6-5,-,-,TGTGCCAGCAGTCCCCGGACAGAAAGAAATGAAGCTTTCTTT,CASSPRTERNEAFF
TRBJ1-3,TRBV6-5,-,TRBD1,TGTGCCAGCAGTTACTCGTTAACAGGGGCTGGAAACACCATATATTTT,CASSYSLTGAGNTIYF
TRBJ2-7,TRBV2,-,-,TGTGCCAGCAGCCCTGACAGGTCCTCCTACGAGCAGTACTTC,CASSPDRSSYEQYF
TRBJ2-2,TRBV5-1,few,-,TGCGCCAGCAGATTTCGGACAGCCACCGGGGAGCTGTTTTTT,CASRFRTATGELFF
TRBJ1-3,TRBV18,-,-,TGTGCCAGCTCCAAGGAGTCGGGCTCTGGAAACACCATATATTTT,CASSKESGSGNTIYF
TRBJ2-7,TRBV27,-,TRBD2,TGTGCCAGTTCTAGCGGGAGCTCCTACGAGCAGTACTTC,CASSSGSSYEQYF
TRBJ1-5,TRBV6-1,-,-,TGTGCCAGCAGTGAGGACAGCAGGGCTTATAGCAATCAGCCCCAGCATTTT,CASSEDSRAYSNQPQHF